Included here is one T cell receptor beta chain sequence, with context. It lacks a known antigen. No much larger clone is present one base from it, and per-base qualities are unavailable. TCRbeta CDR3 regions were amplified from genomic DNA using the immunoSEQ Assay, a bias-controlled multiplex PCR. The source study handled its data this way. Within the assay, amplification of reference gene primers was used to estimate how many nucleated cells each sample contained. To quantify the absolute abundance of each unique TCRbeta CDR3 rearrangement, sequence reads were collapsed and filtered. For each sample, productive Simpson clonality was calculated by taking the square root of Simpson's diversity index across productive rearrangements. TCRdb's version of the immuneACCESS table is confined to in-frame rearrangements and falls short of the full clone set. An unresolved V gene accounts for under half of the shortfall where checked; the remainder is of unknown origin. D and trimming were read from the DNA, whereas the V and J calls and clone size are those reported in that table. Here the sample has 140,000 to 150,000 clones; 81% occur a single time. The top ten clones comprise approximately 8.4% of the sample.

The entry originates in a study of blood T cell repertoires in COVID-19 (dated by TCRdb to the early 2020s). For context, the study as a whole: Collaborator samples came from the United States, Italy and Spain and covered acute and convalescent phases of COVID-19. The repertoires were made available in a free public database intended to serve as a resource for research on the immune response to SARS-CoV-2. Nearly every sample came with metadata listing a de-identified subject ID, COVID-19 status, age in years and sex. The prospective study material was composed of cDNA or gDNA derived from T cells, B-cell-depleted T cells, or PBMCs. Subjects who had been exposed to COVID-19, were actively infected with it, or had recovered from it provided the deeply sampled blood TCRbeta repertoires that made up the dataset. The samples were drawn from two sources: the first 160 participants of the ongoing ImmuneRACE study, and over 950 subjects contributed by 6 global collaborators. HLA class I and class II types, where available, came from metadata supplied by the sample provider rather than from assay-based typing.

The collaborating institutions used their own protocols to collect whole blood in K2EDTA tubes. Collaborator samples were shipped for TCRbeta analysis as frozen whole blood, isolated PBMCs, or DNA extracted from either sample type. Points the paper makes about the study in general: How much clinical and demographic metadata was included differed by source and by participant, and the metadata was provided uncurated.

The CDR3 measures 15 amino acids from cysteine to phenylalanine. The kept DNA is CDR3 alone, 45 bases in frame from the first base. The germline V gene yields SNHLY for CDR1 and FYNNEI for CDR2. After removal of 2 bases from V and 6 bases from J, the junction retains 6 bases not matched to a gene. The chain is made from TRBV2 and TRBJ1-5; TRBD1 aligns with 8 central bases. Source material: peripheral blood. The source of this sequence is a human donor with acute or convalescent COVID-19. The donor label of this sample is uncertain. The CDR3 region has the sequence CASSETNRGIQPQHF. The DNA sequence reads TGTGCCAGCAGTGAAACCAACAGGGGGATTCAGCCCCAGCATTTT.